This TCR beta chain was recorded in a study of response to subunit inactivated influenza vaccine. Whole-study findings and limits: That few new T cells are recruited by each seasonal influenza vaccination was the authors' suggestion.

Only a few counts were recorded for this clonotype. Its antigen is unknown. The CDR3 loop spans 16 amino acids. With V trimmed by 2 bases and J by 5 bases, 8 bases remained unmatched. TCRdb re-derived calls from the RT-PCR reads in MiXCR, one entry per CDR3 protein. This table has 550,000 to 600,000 distinct CDR3 sequences, 12% appearing once. This receptor was obtained from a man between 50 and 59 years old who received an inactivated influenza vaccine. The chain couples TRBV12-3 or TRBV12-4 to TRBJ2-1; TRBD2 aligns across 8 bases. Here the sequenced sample was PBMCs from blood, taken on the day of vaccination. CDR3 coding DNA: TGTGCCAGCAGTTTATTTGCTAGCGGGCCAAACAATGAGCAGTTCTTC. This sequence encodes CASSLFASGPNNEQFF.